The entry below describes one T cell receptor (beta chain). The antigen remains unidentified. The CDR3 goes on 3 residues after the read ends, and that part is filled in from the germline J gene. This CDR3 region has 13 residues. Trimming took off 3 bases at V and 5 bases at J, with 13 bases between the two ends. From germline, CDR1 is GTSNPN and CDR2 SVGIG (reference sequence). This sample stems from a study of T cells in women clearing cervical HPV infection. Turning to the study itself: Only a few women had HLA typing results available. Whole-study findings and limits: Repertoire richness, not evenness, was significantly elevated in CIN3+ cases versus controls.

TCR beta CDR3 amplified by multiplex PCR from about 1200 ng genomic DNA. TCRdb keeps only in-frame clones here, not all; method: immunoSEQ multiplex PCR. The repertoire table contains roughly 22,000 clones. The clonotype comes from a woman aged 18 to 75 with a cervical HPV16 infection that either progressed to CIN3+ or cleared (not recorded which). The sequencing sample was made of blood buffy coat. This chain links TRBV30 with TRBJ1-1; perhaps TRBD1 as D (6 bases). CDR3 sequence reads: CAWSDGGRTEAFF. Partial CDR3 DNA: TGTGCCTGGAGCGATGGGGGCAGAACTGAA.